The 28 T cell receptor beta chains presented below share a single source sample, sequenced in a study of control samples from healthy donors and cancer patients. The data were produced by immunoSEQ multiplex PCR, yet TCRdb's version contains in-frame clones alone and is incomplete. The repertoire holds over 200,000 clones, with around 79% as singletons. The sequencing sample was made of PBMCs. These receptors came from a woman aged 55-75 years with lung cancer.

This CDR3 is CASSLSYFTGELFF. The CDR3 DNA follows: TGCGCCAGCAGCCTTTCGTATTTCACCGGGGAGCTGTTTTTT. V usage is TRBV5-1 and J usage is TRBJ2-2; D unclear. V lost 4 bases and J 4 bases, leaving 11 bases between the germline ends. Germline V gives CDR1 SGHRS, CDR2 YFSETQ. The CDR3 runs to 14 residues.

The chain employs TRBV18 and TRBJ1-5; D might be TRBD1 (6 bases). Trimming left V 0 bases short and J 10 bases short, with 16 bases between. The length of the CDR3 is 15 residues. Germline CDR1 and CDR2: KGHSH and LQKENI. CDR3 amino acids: CASSPPTGAQKPQHF. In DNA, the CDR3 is TGTGCCAGCTCACCACCGACGGGGGCGCAGAAACCCCAGCATTTT.

CDR3 nucleotides: TGTGCCAGCAGCCTCACCGGGCTAGCGGGGGGCGGGCGCACAGATACGCAGTATTTT. It encodes CASSLTGLAGGGRTDTQYF. The gene calls are TRBV4-2 and TRBJ2-3; 11 bases are a match to TRBD2. V dropped 4 bases and J dropped 1; count of bases not matched to a gene: 13. The CDR3 consists of 19 residues. Germline V lookup: CDR1 LGHNA, CDR2 YNFKEQ.

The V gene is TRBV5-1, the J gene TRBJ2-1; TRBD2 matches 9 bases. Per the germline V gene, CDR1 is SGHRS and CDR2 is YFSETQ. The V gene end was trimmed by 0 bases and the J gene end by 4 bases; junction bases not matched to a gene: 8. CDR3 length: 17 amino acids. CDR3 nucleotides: TGCGCCAGCAGCTTGGCGGTAGCGGGGGACATTTACAATGAGCAGTTCTTC. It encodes CASSLAVAGDIYNEQFF.

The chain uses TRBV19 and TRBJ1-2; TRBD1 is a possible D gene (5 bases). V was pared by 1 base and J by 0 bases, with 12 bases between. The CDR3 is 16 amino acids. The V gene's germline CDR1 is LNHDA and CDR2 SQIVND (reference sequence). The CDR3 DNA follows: TGTGCCAGTAGTATAGGTGGGGCAGCGGCTAACTATGGCTACACCTTC. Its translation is CASSIGGAAANYGYTF.

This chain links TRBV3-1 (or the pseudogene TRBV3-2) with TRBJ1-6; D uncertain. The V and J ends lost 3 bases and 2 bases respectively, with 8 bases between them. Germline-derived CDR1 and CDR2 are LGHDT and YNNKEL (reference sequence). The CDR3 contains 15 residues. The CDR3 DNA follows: TGTGCCAGCAGCCAGGGTTTGGCCTATAATTCACCCCTCCACTTT. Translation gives CASSQGLAYNSPLHF.

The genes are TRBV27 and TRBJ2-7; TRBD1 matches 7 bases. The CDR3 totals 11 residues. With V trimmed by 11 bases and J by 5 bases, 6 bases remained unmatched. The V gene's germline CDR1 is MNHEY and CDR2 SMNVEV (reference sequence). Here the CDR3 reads CAATGAHEQYF. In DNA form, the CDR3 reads TGTGCCGCAACAGGGGCTCACGAGCAGTACTTC.

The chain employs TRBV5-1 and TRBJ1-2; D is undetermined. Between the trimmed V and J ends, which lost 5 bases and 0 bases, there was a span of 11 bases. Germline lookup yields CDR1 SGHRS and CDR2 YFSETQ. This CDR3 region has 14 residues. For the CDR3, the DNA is TGCGCCAGCAGAGGGTCCGCGTCTAACTATGGCTACACCTTC. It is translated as CASRGSASNYGYTF.

The CDR3 loop is CASRRTGAEAFF. Written as DNA, the CDR3 is TGTGCCAGCAGACGGACAGGAGCTGAAGCTTTCTTT. The V gene is TRBV3-1 (or the pseudogene TRBV3-2), the J gene TRBJ1-1; TRBD1 agrees at 7 bases. CDR3 size: 12 residues. Germline V CDR1 and CDR2: LGHDT, YNNKEL (reference sequence). The J segment lost 6 bases and the V segment lost 6 bases, leaving 4 bases of the junction unmatched.

This CDR3 reads CASSTFTGFNEQFF. The CDR3 nucleotides are TGTGCCAGTAGTACGTTCACAGGGTTCAATGAGCAGTTCTTC. The V gene is TRBV19, the J gene TRBJ2-1; a possible D gene is TRBD1 (6 bases). V was cut by 4 bases and J by 6 bases, with 13 bases left in between. Germline CDR1 is LNHDA and CDR2 is SQIVND (reference sequence). The CDR3 runs 14 residues.

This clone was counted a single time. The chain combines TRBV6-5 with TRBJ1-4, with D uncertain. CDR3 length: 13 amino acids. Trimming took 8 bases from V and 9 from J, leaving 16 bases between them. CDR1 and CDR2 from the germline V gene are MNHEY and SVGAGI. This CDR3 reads CASRSSLGQKLFF. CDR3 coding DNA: TGTGCCAGCCGGAGCAGTCTAGGACAAAAACTGTTTTTT.

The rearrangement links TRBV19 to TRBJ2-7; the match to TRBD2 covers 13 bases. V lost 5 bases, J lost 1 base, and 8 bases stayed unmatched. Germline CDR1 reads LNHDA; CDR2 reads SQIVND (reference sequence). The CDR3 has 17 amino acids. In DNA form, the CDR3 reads TGTGCCAGTAGTCCCCGGACTAGCGGGAGTTGGTCCTACGAGCAGTACTTC. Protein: CASSPRTSGSWSYEQYF.

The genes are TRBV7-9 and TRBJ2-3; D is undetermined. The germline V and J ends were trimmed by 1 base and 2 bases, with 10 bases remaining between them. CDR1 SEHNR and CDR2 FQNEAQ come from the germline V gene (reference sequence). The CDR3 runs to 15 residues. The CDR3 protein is CASSLGAGNTDTQYF. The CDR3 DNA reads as TGTGCCAGCAGCTTAGGGGCAGGAAACACAGATACGCAGTATTTT.

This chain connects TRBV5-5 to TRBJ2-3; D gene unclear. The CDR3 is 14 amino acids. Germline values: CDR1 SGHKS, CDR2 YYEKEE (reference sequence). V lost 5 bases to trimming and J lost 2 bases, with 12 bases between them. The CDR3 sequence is CASRINEDTDTQYF. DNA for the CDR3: TGTGCCAGCAGGATTAACGAGGACACAGATACGCAGTATTTT.

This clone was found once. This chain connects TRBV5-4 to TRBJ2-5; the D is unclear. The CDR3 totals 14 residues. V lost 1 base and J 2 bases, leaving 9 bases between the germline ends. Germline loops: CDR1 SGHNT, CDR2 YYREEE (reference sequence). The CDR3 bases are TGTGCCAGCAGCTTGAGCATACAGCAAGAGACCCAGTACTTC. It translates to CASSLSIQQETQYF.

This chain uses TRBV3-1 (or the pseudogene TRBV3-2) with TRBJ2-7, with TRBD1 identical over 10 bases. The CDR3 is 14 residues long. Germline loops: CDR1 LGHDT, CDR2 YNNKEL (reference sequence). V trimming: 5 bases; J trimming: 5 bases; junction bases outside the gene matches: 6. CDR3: CASSSGTGVHEQYF. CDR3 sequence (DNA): TGTGCCAGCAGCTCCGGGACAGGGGTCCACGAGCAGTACTTC.

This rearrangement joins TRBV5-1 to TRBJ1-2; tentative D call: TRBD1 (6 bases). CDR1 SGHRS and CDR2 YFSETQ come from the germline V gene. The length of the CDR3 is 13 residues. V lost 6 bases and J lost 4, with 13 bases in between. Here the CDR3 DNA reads TGCGCCAGCACCGGGACAAACGGCTATGGCTACACCTTC. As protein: CASTGTNGYGYTF.

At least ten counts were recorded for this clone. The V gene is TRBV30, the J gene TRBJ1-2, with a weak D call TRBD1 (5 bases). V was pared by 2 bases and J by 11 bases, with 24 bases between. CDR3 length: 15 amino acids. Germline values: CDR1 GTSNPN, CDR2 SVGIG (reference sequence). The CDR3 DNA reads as TGTGCCTGGAGTCCCGGGGGAACAGGACTATACCGATACACCTTC. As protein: CAWSPGGTGLYRYTF.

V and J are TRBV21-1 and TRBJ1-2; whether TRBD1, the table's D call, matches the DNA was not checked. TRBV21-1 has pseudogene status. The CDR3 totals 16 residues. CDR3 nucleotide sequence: TGTGCCAGCAGCAACAGTATGGACAGGGTAAACTATGGCTACACCTTC. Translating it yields CASSNSMDRVNYGYTF.

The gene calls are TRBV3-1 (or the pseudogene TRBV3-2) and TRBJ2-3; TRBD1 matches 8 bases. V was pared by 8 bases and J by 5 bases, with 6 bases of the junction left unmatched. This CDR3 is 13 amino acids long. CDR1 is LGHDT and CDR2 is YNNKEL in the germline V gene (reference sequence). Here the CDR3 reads CASLDRGLDTQYF. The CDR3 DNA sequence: TGTGCCAGCTTAGACAGGGGATTAGATACGCAGTATTTT.

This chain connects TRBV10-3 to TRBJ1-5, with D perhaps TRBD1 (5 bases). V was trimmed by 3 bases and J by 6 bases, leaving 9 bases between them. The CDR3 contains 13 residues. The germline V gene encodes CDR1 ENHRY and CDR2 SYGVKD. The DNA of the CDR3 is TGTGCCATCAGTGACAGGGTCGCTCAGCCCCAGCATTTT. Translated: CAISDRVAQPQHF.

The CDR3 DNA reads as TGTGCCAGCAGTGAGACACCGTTCTACGAGCAGTACTTC. Protein product: CASSETPFYEQYF. The rearrangement links TRBV6-1 to TRBJ2-7; no definite D call. Germline lookup yields CDR1 MNHNS and CDR2 SASEGT. V gave up 3 bases and J gave up 3 bases, with 9 bases separating them. The CDR3 covers 13 residues.

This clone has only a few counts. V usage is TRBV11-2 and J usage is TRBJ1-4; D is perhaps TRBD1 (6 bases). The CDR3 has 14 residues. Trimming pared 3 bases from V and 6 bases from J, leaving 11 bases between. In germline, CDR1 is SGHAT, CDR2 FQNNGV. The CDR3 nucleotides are TGTGCCAGCAGCTTCACAGGGAAGGATGAAAAACTGTTTTTT. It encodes CASSFTGKDEKLFF. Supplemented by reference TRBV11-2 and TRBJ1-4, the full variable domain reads EAGVAQSPRYKIIEKRQSVAFWCNPISGHATLYWYQQILGQGPKLLIQFQNNGVVDDSQLPKDRFSAERLKGVDSTLKIQPAKLEDSAVYLCASSFTGKDEKLFFGSGTQLSVL.

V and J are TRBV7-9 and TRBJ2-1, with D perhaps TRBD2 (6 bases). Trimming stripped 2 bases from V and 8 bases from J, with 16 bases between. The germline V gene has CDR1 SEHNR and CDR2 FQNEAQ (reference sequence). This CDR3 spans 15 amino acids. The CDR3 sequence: CASSLSRGGVHEQFF. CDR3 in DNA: TGTGCCAGCAGCTTATCCCGCGGAGGGGTCCATGAGCAGTTCTTC.

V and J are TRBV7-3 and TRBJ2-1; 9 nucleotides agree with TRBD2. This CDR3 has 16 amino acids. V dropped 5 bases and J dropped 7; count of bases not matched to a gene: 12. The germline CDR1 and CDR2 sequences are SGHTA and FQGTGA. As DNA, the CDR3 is TGTGCCAGCAGCCGGGGATGGGGTAGCGGGGGAAATGAGCAGTTCTTC. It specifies CASSRGWGSGGNEQFF. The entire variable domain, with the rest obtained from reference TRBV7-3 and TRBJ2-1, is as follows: GAGVSQTPSNKVTEKGKYVELRCDPISGHTALYWYRQSLGQGPEFLIYFQGTGAADDSGLPNDRFFAVRPEGSVSTLKIQRTERGDSAVYLCASSRGWGSGGNEQFFGPGTRLTVL.

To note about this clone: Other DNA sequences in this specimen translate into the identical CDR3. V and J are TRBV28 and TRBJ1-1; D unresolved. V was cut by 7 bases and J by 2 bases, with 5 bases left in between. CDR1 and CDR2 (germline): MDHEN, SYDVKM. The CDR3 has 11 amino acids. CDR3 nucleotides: TGTGCCAGCACCCTAAACACTGAAGCTTTCTTT. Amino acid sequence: CASTLNTEAFF.

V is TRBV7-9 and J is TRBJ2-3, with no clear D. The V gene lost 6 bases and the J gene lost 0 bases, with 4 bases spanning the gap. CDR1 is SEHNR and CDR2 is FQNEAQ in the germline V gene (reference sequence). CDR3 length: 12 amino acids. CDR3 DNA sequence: TGTGCCAGCAGAACTAGCACAGATACGCAGTATTTT. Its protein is CASRTSTDTQYF.

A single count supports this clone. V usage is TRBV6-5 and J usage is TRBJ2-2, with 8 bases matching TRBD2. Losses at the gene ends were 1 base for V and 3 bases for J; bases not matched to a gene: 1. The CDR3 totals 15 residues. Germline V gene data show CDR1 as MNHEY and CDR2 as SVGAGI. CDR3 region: CASSYLLADTGELFF. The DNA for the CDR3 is TGTGCCAGCAGTTACTTACTAGCGGACACCGGGGAGCTGTTTTTT.